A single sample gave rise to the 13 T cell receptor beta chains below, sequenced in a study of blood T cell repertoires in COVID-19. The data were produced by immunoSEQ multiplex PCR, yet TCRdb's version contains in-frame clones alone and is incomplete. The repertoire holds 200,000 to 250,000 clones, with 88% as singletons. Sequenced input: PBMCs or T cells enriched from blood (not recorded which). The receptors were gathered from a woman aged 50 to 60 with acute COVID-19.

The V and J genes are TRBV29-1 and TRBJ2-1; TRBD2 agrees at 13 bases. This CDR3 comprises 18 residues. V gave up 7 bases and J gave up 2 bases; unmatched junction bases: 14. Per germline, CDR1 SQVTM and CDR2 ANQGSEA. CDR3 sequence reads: CSGTPGTSGIVAYNEQFF. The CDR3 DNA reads TGCAGCGGGACGCCGGGGACTAGCGGGATCGTAGCCTACAATGAGCAGTTCTTC.

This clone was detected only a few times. CDR3 sequence (DNA): TGTGCCATCATGCAGGGGGGAGTATCTGGCTACACCTTC. This gives the protein CAIMQGGVSGYTF. The chain combines TRBV10-3 with TRBJ1-2; TRBD1 agrees at 7 bases. This CDR3 is 13 amino acids long. The junction had 9 bases not matched to a gene; V was cut back by 7 bases and J by 7 bases. Germline V gives CDR1 ENHRY, CDR2 SYGVKD.

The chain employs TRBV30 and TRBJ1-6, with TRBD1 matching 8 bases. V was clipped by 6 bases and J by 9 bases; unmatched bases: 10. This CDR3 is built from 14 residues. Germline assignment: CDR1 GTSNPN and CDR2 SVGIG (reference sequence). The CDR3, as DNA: TGTGCCTGTAATCCGGACAGGGTTATTTCACCCCTCCACTTT. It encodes CACNPDRVISPLHF.

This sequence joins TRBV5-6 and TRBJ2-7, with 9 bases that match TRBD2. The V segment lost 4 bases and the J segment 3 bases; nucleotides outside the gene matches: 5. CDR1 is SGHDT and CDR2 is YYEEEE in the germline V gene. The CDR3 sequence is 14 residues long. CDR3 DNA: TGTGCCAGCAGCCAAGCGGGAGGCCACTACGAGCAGTACTTC. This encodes CASSQAGGHYEQYF.

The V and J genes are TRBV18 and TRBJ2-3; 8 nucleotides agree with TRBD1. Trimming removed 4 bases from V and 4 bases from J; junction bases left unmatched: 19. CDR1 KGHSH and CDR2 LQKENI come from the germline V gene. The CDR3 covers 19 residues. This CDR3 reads CASSRRQGANPRSADTQYF. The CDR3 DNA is TGTGCCAGCTCACGACGGCAGGGGGCTAACCCCCGCAGCGCAGATACGCAGTATTTT.

The CDR3 loop reads CASSFAGAGAAADTQYF. The CDR3 DNA reads TGTGCCAGCAGCTTCGCCGGGGCGGGAGCAGCAGCTGATACGCAGTATTTT. The genes are TRBV7-8 and TRBJ2-3; the match to TRBD2 covers 7 bases. Germline V gene lookup returns CDR1 SGHVS and CDR2 FQNEAQ. The CDR3 runs to 17 residues. The J segment lost 6 bases and the V segment lost 3 bases, leaving 15 bases of the junction unmatched.

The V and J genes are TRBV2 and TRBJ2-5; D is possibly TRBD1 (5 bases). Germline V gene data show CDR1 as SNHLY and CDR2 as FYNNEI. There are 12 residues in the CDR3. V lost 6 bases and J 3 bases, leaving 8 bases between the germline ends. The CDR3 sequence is CASSDREETQYF. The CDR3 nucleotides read TGTGCCAGCAGCGACAGAGAAGAGACCCAGTACTTC.

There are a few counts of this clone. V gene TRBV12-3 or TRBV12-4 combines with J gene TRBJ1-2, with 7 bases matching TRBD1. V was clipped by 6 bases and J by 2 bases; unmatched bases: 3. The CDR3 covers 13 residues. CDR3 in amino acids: CASSLGQNYGYTF. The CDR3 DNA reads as TGTGCCAGCAGCCTGGGACAGAACTATGGCTACACCTTC.

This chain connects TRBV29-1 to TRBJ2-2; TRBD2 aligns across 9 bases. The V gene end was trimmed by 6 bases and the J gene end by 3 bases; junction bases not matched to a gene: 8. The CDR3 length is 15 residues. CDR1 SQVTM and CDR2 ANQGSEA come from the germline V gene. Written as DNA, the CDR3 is TGCAGCGTCGGACAGCTAGCGGGGCACACCGGGGAGCTGTTTTTT. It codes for CSVGQLAGHTGELFF.

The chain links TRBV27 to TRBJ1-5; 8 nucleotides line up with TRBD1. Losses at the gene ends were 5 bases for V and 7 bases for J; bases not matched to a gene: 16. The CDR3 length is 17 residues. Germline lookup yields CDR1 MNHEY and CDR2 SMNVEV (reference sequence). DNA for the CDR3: TGTGCCAGCAGTCCTTTCCGTTTCTCAGGGGGCGAACAGCCCCAGCATTTT. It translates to CASSPFRFSGGEQPQHF.

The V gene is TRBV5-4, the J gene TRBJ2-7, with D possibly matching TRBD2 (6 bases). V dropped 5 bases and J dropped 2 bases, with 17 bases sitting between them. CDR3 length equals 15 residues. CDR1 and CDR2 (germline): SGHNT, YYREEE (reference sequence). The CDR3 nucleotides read TGTGCCAGCAGTCGCGGGGACCTCGGGGCCTACGAGCAGTACTTC. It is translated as CASSRGDLGAYEQYF.

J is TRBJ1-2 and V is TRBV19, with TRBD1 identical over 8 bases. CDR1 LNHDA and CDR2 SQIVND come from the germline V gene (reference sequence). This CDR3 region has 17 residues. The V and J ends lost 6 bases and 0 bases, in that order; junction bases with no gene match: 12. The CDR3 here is CASSHLQGGNTNYGYTF. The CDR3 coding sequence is TGTGCCAGTAGCCACCTACAGGGGGGTAACACTAACTATGGCTACACCTTC.

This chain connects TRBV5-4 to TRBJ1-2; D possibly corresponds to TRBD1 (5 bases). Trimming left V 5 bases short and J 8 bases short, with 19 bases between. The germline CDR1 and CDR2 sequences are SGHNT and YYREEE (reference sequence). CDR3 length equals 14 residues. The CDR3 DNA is TGTGCCAGCAGTGGACATCCTTCTGTGGGGGGCTACACCTTC. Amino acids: CASSGHPSVGGYTF.